A single sample is the source of the 13 T cell receptor beta chains below, sequenced in a study of blood T cell repertoires in COVID-19. Profiling relied on immunoSEQ multiplex PCR, and the TCRdb table lists in-frame clones only, not all of them. The data hold roughly 250,000 clones, with roughly 84% observed a single time. Sequencing was carried out using peripheral blood. The receptors were sampled from a man aged 35-49 years with acute or convalescent COVID-19.

This sequence joins TRBV7-6 and TRBJ2-7, with a tentative D call TRBD1 (6 bases). V gave up 5 bases and J gave up 3 bases, with 17 bases separating them. CDR3 length equals 15 residues. Germline CDR1 reads SGHVS; CDR2 reads FNYEAQ. The CDR3 region has the DNA TGTGCCAGCAGCCCAGAGGGCCGGACAGACTACGAGCAGTACTTC. It specifies CASSPEGRTDYEQYF.

The chain recombines TRBV6-5 with TRBJ1-1; a weak D match, TRBD1 (6 bases). Trimming removed 8 bases from V and 5 bases from J, with 18 bases in between. In germline, CDR1 is MNHEY, CDR2 SVGAGI. CDR3 size: 14 residues. The DNA for the CDR3 is TGTGCCAGCCAAGAGGGGGTTAAATCAACTGAAGCTTTCTTT. This codes for CASQEGVKSTEAFF.

The table lists this clone with a few counts. The chain combines TRBV6-5 with TRBJ1-1, with D possibly TRBD1 on 5 matching bases. CDR1 MNHEY and CDR2 SVGAGI come from the germline V gene. The V end lost 2 bases, the J end lost 1 base, and 5 bases lay between the germline ends. There are 13 residues in the CDR3. CDR3 in amino acids: CASSYGQNTEAFF. CDR3 nucleotide sequence: TGTGCCAGCAGTTACGGACAGAACACTGAAGCTTTCTTT.

This chain uses TRBV6-1 with TRBJ1-6, with 8 bases lining up with TRBD1. V shed 3 bases, J shed 10 bases, and the junction held 8 bases outside the gene matches. Per the germline V gene, CDR1 is MNHNS and CDR2 is SASEGT. The CDR3 runs 15 residues. CDR3: CASSEAQGEESPLHF. CDR3 nucleotides: TGTGCCAGCAGTGAGGCACAGGGGGAGGAATCACCCCTCCACTTT.

This sequence joins TRBV4-1 and TRBJ2-3, with 12 bases matching TRBD1. V gave up 3 bases and J gave up 2 bases; unmatched junction bases: 6. The CDR3 is 17 amino acids. Germline V gene data show CDR1 as MGHRA and CDR2 as YSYEKL. The chain's CDR3 is CASSHLPGQGATDTQYF. The CDR3 coding sequence is TGCGCCAGCAGCCACCTACCGGGACAGGGGGCCACAGATACGCAGTATTTT.

V usage is TRBV2 and J usage is TRBJ1-6; D is perhaps TRBD1 (6 bases). Trimming removed 6 bases at V and 5 bases at J, with 14 bases between. The length of the CDR3 is 15 residues. Germline V CDR1 and CDR2: SNHLY, FYNNEI. CDR3 region: CASRFQGLDNSPLHF. For the CDR3, the DNA is TGTGCCAGCAGGTTCCAGGGGCTGGATAATTCACCCCTCCACTTT.

The V and J genes are TRBV7-6 and TRBJ2-1; 7 nucleotides match TRBD2. Losses at the gene ends were 5 bases for V and 7 bases for J; bases not matched to a gene: 14. Germline V gene sequence: CDR1 SGHVS, CDR2 FNYEAQ. The CDR3 sequence is 16 residues long. In nucleotides, the CDR3 is TGTGCCAGCAGCCCTACCTCTGGGACTACCCTAAATGAGCAGTTCTTC. It specifies CASSPTSGTTLNEQFF. The variable domain in full, with the rest retrieved from reference TRBV7-6 and TRBJ2-1, is GAGVSQSPRYKVTKRGQDVALRCDPISGHVSLYWYRQALGQGPEFLTYFNYEAQQDKSGLPNDRFSAERPEGSISTLTIQRTEQRDSAMYRCASSPTSGTTLNEQFFGPGTRLTVL.

This chain joins TRBV3-1 (or the pseudogene TRBV3-2) and TRBJ2-5; tentative D call: TRBD1 (5 bases). Germline-derived CDR1 and CDR2 are LGHDT and YNNKEL (reference sequence). This CDR3 has 16 residues. V gave up 1 base and J gave up 1 base, with 13 bases separating them. CDR3 nucleotides: TGTGCCAGCAGCCAAGGGTTGCTGGGGCCCCAAGAGACCCAGTACTTC. Amino acid sequence: CASSQGLLGPQETQYF.

In its sample, this clone was seen a few times. CDR3 loop: CASSQKTAERNEKLFF. For the CDR3, the DNA is TGCGCCAGCAGCCAAAAAACAGCGGAAAGGAATGAAAAACTGTTTTTT. The chain uses TRBV4-1 and TRBJ1-4; unclear D gene. This CDR3 is 16 amino acids long. V dropped 2 bases and J dropped 5 bases, with 15 bases sitting between them. Germline CDR1 MGHRA, CDR2 YSYEKL.

This chain links TRBV28 with TRBJ1-3, with D possibly TRBD1 on 6 matching bases. The CDR3 is made up of 17 amino acids. Between the trimmed V and J ends, which lost 1 base and 3 bases, there was a span of 16 bases. From germline, CDR1 is MDHEN and CDR2 SYDVKM. As DNA, the CDR3 is TGTGCCAGCAGTTTATCCCCATCGGACAGTATTGGAAACACCATATATTTT. Its protein product is CASSLSPSDSIGNTIYF.

The J gene is TRBJ2-7, the V gene TRBV15; 7 bases fit TRBD2. The V and J ends lost 0 bases and 2 bases, in that order; junction bases with no gene match: 10. The length of the CDR3 is 17 residues. Germline V gene data show CDR1 as LNHNV and CDR2 as YYDKDF (reference sequence). CDR3 sequence reads: CATSRDRVEAGPYEQYF. The CDR3, as DNA: TGTGCCACCAGCAGAGATCGTGTGGAAGCGGGACCCTACGAGCAGTACTTC.

This chain links TRBV16 with TRBJ1-1; 7 nucleotides agree with TRBD1. Germline CDR1 KGHSY, CDR2 FQNENV. The CDR3 spans 12 residues. After removal of 8 bases from V and 5 bases from J, the junction contained 5 bases not matched to a gene. The DNA for the CDR3 is TGTGCCAGCGCACAGGGGAGGACTGAAGCTTTCTTT. Amino acid sequence: CASAQGRTEAFF.

This chain uses TRBV18 with TRBJ1-2; a possible D gene is TRBD1 (5 bases). The CDR3 is made up of 12 amino acids. Germline V lookup: CDR1 KGHSH, CDR2 LQKENI. Deletions cut 6 bases from V and 3 bases from J, with 8 bases between. The DNA for the CDR3 is TGTGCCAGCTCTGACAGTGACTATGGCTACACCTTC. Its protein is CASSDSDYGYTF.